This T cell receptor beta chain was found in a study of OX40 agonist ivuxolimab in advanced cancers. The cohort excluded patients with autoimmune disease history or systemic immunosuppression. Sampling times: baseline, cycle 4 day 1, cycle 7 day 1. Here immunoSEQ multiplex PCR was the method, and the copy in TCRdb shows in-frame clones only, minus some. Among roughly 100,000 clones listed, under 95% were seen once. Study-level points and caveats: No antigen was identified for the clonally expanded peripheral T cells. Clones of CD4+ and CD8+ blood T cells grew by week 6 at doses of 0.1 to 3.0 mg/kg.

In regard to this clone: What it binds is not known.

The V and J ends lost 6 bases and 4 bases, in that order; junction bases with no gene match: 3. The length of the CDR3 is 14 residues. Germline CDR1 is MNHEY and CDR2 is SVGAGI. The TCR originated in an adult with an advanced solid tumor such as melanoma, head and neck, liver or kidney cancer. The sequences come from CD4+ or CD8+ T cells sorted from blood, collected in a trial of the OX40 agonist ivuxolimab. The chain combines TRBV6-5 with TRBJ2-7, with 13 bases that match TRBD2. The CDR3 protein is CASSSGLAGYEQYF. The CDR3 DNA is TGTGCCAGCAGCTCGGGACTAGCGGGATACGAGCAGTACTTC.